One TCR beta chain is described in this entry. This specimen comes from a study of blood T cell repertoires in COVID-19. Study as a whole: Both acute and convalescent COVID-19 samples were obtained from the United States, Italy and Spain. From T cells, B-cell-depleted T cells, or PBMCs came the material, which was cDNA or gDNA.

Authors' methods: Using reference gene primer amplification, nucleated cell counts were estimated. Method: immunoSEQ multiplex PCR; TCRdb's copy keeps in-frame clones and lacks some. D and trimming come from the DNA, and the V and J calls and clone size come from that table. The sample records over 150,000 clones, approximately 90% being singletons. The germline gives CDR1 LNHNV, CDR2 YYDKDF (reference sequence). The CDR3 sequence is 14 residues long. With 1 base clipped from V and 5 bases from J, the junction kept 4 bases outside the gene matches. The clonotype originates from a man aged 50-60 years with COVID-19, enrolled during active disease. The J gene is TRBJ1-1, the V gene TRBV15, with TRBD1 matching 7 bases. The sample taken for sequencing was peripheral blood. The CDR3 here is CATSRGTGWTEAFF. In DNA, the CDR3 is TGTGCCACCAGCAGAGGGACAGGCTGGACTGAAGCTTTCTTT.